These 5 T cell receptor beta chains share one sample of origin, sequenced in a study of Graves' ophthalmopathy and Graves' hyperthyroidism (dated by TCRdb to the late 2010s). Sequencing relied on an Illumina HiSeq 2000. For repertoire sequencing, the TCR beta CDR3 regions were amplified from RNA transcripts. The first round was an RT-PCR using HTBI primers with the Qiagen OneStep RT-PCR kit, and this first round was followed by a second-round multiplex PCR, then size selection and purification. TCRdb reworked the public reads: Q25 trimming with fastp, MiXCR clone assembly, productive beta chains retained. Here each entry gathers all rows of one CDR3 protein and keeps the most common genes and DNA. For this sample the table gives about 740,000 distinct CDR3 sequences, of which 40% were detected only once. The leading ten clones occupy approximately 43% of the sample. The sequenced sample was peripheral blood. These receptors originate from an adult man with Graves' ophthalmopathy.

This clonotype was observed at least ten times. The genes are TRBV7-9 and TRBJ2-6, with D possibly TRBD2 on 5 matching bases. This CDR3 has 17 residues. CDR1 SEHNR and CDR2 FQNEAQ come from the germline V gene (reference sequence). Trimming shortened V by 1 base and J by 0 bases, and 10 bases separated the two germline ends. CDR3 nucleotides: TGTGCCAGCAGCTTAGGGGAGCCCCGCTCTGGGGCCAACGTCCTGACTTTC. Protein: CASSLGEPRSGANVLTF.

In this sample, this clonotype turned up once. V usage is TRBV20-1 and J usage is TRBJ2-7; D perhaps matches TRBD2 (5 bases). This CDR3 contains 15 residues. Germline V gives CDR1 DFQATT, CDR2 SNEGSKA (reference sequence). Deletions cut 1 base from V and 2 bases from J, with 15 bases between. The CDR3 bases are TGCAGTGCTAGAGCGTCCTCGGGATTAACCTACGAGCAGTACTTC. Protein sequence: CSARASSGLTYEQYF.

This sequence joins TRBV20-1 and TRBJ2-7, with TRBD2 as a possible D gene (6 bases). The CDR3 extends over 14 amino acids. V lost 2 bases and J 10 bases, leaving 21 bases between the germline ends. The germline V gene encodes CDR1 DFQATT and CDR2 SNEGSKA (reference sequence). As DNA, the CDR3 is TGCAGTGCTAGACGGGACTCCCTCAATCAGCCCCAGTACTTC. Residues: CSARRDSLNQPQYF.

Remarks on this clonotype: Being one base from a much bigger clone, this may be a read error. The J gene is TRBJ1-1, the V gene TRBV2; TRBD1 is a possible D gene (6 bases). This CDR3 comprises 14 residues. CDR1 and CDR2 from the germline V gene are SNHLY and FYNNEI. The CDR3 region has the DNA TGTGCCCGCAGACCCTGGGGACAGAACACTGAAGCTTTCTTT. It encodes CARRPWGQNTEAFF. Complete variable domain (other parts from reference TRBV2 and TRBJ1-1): EPEVTQTPSHQVTQMGQEVILRCVPISNHLYFYWYRQILGQKVEFLVSFYNNEISEKSEIFDDQFSVERPDGSNFTLKIRSTKLEDSAMYFCARRPWGQNTEAFFGQGTRLTVV.

The CDR3 nucleotides are TGTGCCAATAATGGACGACTCCGAGCTAACTATGGCTACACCTTC. Amino acid sequence: CANNGRLRANYGYTF. The chain links TRBV25-1 to TRBJ1-2; the D is unclear. Germline CDR1 is MGHDK and CDR2 is SYGVNS. V was trimmed by 10 bases and J by 0 bases, leaving 18 bases between them. The CDR3 length is 15 residues.